One sample yielded the 24 T cell receptor beta chains listed below, sequenced in a study of blood T cell repertoires in COVID-19. Using immunoSEQ multiplex PCR, the repertoire was profiled, and TCRdb retains in-frame clones only, with some absent. The sample holds about 670,000 clones, approximately 90% seen once. Material: peripheral blood. Source of these receptors: a woman aged 18-29 years with acute or convalescent COVID-19.

This chain connects TRBV12-3 or TRBV12-4 to TRBJ1-1; D is possibly TRBD1 (5 bases). The CDR3 contains 13 residues. Deletions cut 2 bases from V and 5 bases from J, with 9 bases between. CDR3 region: CASSLKGSTEAFF. The CDR3 region has the DNA TGTGCCAGCAGTTTAAAGGGGTCGACTGAAGCTTTCTTT.

This rearrangement joins TRBV5-4 to TRBJ1-2; perhaps TRBD1 as D (5 bases). The germline V and J ends were trimmed by 4 bases and 8 bases, with 15 bases remaining between them. CDR3 size: 13 residues. Looked up from germline, CDR1 is SGHNT and CDR2 is YYREEE (reference sequence). In nucleotides, the CDR3 is TGTGCCAGCAGCCTACGACAGTCGCGAGGCTACACCTTC. Encoded protein: CASSLRQSRGYTF. The complete variable domain, with remaining parts taken from reference TRBV5-4 and TRBJ1-2, reads ETGVTQSPTHLIKTRGQQVTLRCSSQSGHNTVSWYQQALGQGPQFIFQYYREEENGRGNFPPRFSGLQFPNYSSELNVNALELDDSALYLCASSLRQSRGYTFGSGTRLTVV.

J is TRBJ2-3 and V is TRBV30; the D gene is possibly TRBD2 (6 bases). This CDR3 spans 17 amino acids. V shed 0 bases and J shed 5 bases, with 21 bases lying between them. Per the germline V gene, CDR1 is GTSNPN and CDR2 is SVGIG (reference sequence). The chain's CDR3 is CAWSVSPRAGRGDTQYF. The CDR3 DNA is TGTGCCTGGAGTGTCTCTCCTCGGGCGGGGCGGGGAGATACGCAGTATTTT.

The chain uses TRBV24-1 and TRBJ1-2, with D unclear. Trimming cost V 4 bases and J 4 bases, with 18 bases left between them. The CDR3 length is 16 residues. Germline V gene sequence: CDR1 KGHDR, CDR2 SFDVKD. CDR3 sequence: CATSDRTSTPGYGYTF. CDR3 bases: TGTGCCACCAGTGACCGAACATCGACACCCGGCTATGGCTACACCTTC.

The chain employs TRBV3-1 (or the pseudogene TRBV3-2) and TRBJ2-1; TRBD2 is a possible D gene (5 bases). CDR1 LGHDT and CDR2 YNNKEL come from the germline V gene (reference sequence). The V gene lost 2 bases and the J gene lost 8 bases, with 16 bases spanning the gap. The length of the CDR3 is 15 residues. The CDR3 spells CASSQLLRGGYEQFF. In DNA, the CDR3 is TGTGCCAGCAGCCAATTATTACGGGGTGGGTATGAGCAGTTCTTC.

V and J are TRBV19 and TRBJ1-3; D not resolved. The length of the CDR3 is 14 residues. The V gene lost 3 bases and the J gene lost 6 bases, with 12 bases spanning the gap. The germline V gene has CDR1 LNHDA and CDR2 SQIVND (reference sequence). As DNA, the CDR3 is TGTGCCAGTAGTATCTTACTGGGAGAAAACACCATATATTTT. This encodes CASSILLGENTIYF.

This clone has a handful of counts. The genes are TRBV18 and TRBJ1-2; 10 bases fit TRBD1. With V trimmed by 3 bases and J by 7 bases, 11 bases remained unmatched. Germline V CDR1 and CDR2: KGHSH, LQKENI. The CDR3 sequence is 16 residues long. The CDR3 protein is CASSPGTGDKFSGYTF. The CDR3 nucleotides are TGTGCCAGCTCACCGGGGACAGGGGATAAGTTTAGTGGCTACACCTTC.

The rearrangement links TRBV12-3 or TRBV12-4 to TRBJ2-7, with D tentatively TRBD2 (5 bases). V was pared by 4 bases and J by 7 bases, with 8 bases between. The CDR3 spans 11 residues. The CDR3 DNA reads TGTGCCAGCAGTTCCACGGGGGAGCAGTACTTC. Residues: CASSSTGEQYF.

The V gene is TRBV2, the J gene TRBJ2-1, with D perhaps matching TRBD2 (6 bases). Looked up from germline, CDR1 is SNHLY and CDR2 is FYNNEI. This CDR3 region has 12 residues. V was clipped by 9 bases and J by 10 bases, with 16 bases between them. The CDR3 sequence: CASGFPSAEQFF. CDR3 sequence (DNA): TGTGCCAGTGGGTTCCCTAGCGCCGAGCAGTTCTTC.

The V and J genes are TRBV24-1 and TRBJ2-1; D is perhaps TRBD1 (6 bases). Germline assignment: CDR1 KGHDR and CDR2 SFDVKD. V was cut by 5 bases and J by 6 bases, with 19 bases left in between. The length of the CDR3 is 16 residues. The CDR3: CATSGSTVKGGNEQFF. In DNA, the CDR3 is TGTGCCACCAGTGGTTCGACAGTCAAAGGGGGCAATGAGCAGTTCTTC.

The CDR3, as DNA: TGTGCCATCACTAGGACAGTTATGAACACTGAAGCTTTCTTT. Translation gives CAITRTVMNTEAFF. V gene TRBV6-5 combines with J gene TRBJ1-1; D is perhaps TRBD1 (6 bases). The V gene lost 10 bases and the J gene lost 0 bases, with 15 bases spanning the gap. The V gene's germline CDR1 is MNHEY and CDR2 SVGAGI. This CDR3 has 14 residues.

V and J are TRBV29-1 and TRBJ2-7; 8 nucleotides agree with TRBD1. This CDR3 has 11 residues. V was clipped by 7 bases and J by 6 bases; unmatched bases: 5. Looked up from germline, CDR1 is SQVTM and CDR2 is ANQGSEA. The CDR3 region has the DNA TGCAGCGCCACGGACAGGGTCGAGCAGTACTTC. This codes for CSATDRVEQYF.

V is TRBV6-5 and J is TRBJ1-2; 7 bases agree with TRBD1. This CDR3 has 14 amino acids. The germline gives CDR1 MNHEY, CDR2 SVGAGI. V trimming: 5 bases; J trimming: 4 bases; junction bases outside the gene matches: 7. In DNA form, the CDR3 reads TGTGCCAGCAGTCCACAGGGGACGACCTATGGCTACACCTTC. Residues: CASSPQGTTYGYTF.

The J gene is TRBJ1-4, the V gene TRBV28, with D perhaps matching TRBD1 (5 bases). This CDR3 is built from 13 residues. The germline V gene has CDR1 MDHEN and CDR2 SYDVKM. V was shortened by 6 bases and J by 8 bases, with 13 bases between the two germline ends. The CDR3 is CASSSFGAEKLFF. As DNA, the CDR3 is TGTGCCAGCAGCTCATTTGGGGCGGAAAAACTGTTTTTT.

V and J are TRBV5-4 and TRBJ1-2, with TRBD1 identical over 7 bases. This CDR3 has 15 amino acids. From germline, CDR1 is SGHNT and CDR2 YYREEE (reference sequence). J was trimmed by 3 bases and V by 3 bases; bases with no gene match: 8. The CDR3 spells CASSYSTGADYGYTF. The CDR3 DNA reads as TGTGCCAGCAGCTATAGTACAGGGGCCGACTATGGCTACACCTTC.

This clone was counted once. The chain uses TRBV4-1 and TRBJ2-1; 10 nucleotides agree with TRBD1. Germline assignment: CDR1 MGHRA and CDR2 YSYEKL. Unmatched junction bases numbered 10, after V lost 4 bases and J lost 10 bases. This CDR3 region has 15 residues. The CDR3 protein is CASSPRDRGGEEQFF. CDR3 bases: TGCGCCAGCAGCCCGCGGGACAGGGGAGGGGAGGAGCAGTTCTTC.

The rearrangement joins TRBV9 to TRBJ1-3; tentatively, D is TRBD1 (6 bases). Germline values: CDR1 SGDLS, CDR2 YYNGEE. Trimming took 3 bases from V and 4 from J, leaving 11 bases between them. CDR3 length: 14 residues. In DNA, the CDR3 is TGTGCCAGCAGCGACAGGGAGAAGGGAAACACCATATATTTT. Amino acids: CASSDREKGNTIYF. Full variable domain (missing parts from reference TRBV9 and TRBJ1-3): DSGVTQTPKHLITATGQRVTLRCSPRSGDLSVYWYQQSLDQGLQFLIQYYNGEERAKGNILERFSAQQFPDLHSELNLSSLELGDSALYFCASSDREKGNTIYFGEGSWLTVV.

The gene calls are TRBV5-1 and TRBJ1-1; D is undetermined. The V gene lost 1 base and the J gene lost 3 bases, with 19 bases spanning the gap. The CDR3 covers 17 residues. Germline V CDR1 and CDR2: SGHRS, YFSETQ. The CDR3 region is CASSLLRGEGRDTEAFF. In DNA, the CDR3 is TGCGCCAGCAGCTTGTTACGGGGTGAAGGTCGGGACACTGAAGCTTTCTTT.

The chain recombines TRBV4-1 with TRBJ1-1, with D maybe TRBD1 (5 bases). The CDR3 length is 16 residues. V was trimmed by 1 base and J by 0 bases, leaving 12 bases between them. Germline CDR1 MGHRA, CDR2 YSYEKL. This chain's CDR3 is CASSQASQGMNTEAFF. CDR3 bases: TGCGCCAGCAGCCAAGCGAGCCAGGGTATGAACACTGAAGCTTTCTTT.

This rearrangement joins TRBV19 to TRBJ2-4; possible D gene TRBD2, 6 bases. Trimming pared 3 bases from V and 4 bases from J, leaving 13 bases between. The germline gives CDR1 LNHDA, CDR2 SQIVND (reference sequence). The length of the CDR3 is 15 residues. The CDR3 sequence is CASSIFQGGKNIQYF. Written as DNA, the CDR3 is TGTGCCAGTAGTATTTTCCAGGGAGGAAAAAACATTCAGTACTTC.

The V and J genes are TRBV6-5 and TRBJ1-1; D unresolved. V was shortened by 7 bases and J by 1 base, with 10 bases between the two germline ends. This CDR3 spans 13 amino acids. Looked up from germline, CDR1 is MNHEY and CDR2 is SVGAGI. CDR3 coding DNA: TGTGCCAGCACGAGGAATCAGAACACTGAAGCTTTCTTT. It encodes CASTRNQNTEAFF.

The rearrangement joins TRBV10-3 to TRBJ1-2; D perhaps matches TRBD1 (5 bases). Trimming stripped 0 bases from V and 6 bases from J, with 11 bases between. Germline CDR1 and CDR2: ENHRY and SYGVKD. This CDR3 is built from 14 residues. CDR3 region: CAISESRGTDGYTF. In DNA, the CDR3 is TGTGCCATCAGTGAGTCGCGGGGGACGGATGGCTACACCTTC.

The chain couples TRBV7-6 to TRBJ2-5; a possible D gene is TRBD1 (6 bases). The CDR3 has 15 amino acids. Germline V gene sequence: CDR1 SGHVS, CDR2 FNYEAQ. V was clipped by 2 bases and J by 4 bases, with 14 bases between them. The CDR3 bases are TGTGCCAGCAGCTTAAGCAGGGGACCTTTAGAGACCCAGTACTTC. It is translated as CASSLSRGPLETQYF.

The chain joins TRBV7-3 to TRBJ1-1; 7 nucleotides agree with TRBD1. CDR1 is SGHTA and CDR2 is FQGTGA in the germline V gene. The CDR3 spans 12 residues. The V and J ends lost 2 bases and 9 bases, in that order; junction bases with no gene match: 3. The CDR3 bases are TGTGCCAGCAGCTTAGCGGGACAGCAAGCTTTCTTT. Residues: CASSLAGQQAFF.